The source of this T cell receptor beta chain is a study of T cells after yellow fever vaccination. V lost 1 base to trimming and J lost 8 bases; unmatched junction nucleotides: 13. The CDR3 sequence is 17 residues long. Germline CDR1 reads SGHVS; CDR2 reads FQNEAQ. This clonotype showed up just a few times. TCRdb itself ran the 5' RACE reads through MiXCR, one entry per CDR3 protein. The sample records hundreds of thousands of distinct CDR3 sequences, roughly 13% being singletons. The source material was PBMCs, sampled on the day of the yellow fever booster vaccination. The chain has TRBV7-8 and TRBJ2-2; 7 bases align to TRBD1. This receptor was identified in a man aged 25 to 45 who received the YFV17D yellow fever vaccine. The CDR3 nucleotides read TGTGCCAGCAGCTTAGTGGGACAGACCCCGATGGGTGGGGAGCTGTTTTTT. Its translation: CASSLVGQTPMGGELFF. The entire variable domain, with the rest obtained from reference TRBV7-8 and TRBJ2-2, is as follows: GAGVSQSPRYKVAKRGQDVALRCDPISGHVSLFWYQQALGQGPEFLTYFQNEAQLDKSGLPSDRFFAERPEGSVSTLKIQRTQQEDSAVYLCASSLVGQTPMGGELFFGEGSRLTVL.